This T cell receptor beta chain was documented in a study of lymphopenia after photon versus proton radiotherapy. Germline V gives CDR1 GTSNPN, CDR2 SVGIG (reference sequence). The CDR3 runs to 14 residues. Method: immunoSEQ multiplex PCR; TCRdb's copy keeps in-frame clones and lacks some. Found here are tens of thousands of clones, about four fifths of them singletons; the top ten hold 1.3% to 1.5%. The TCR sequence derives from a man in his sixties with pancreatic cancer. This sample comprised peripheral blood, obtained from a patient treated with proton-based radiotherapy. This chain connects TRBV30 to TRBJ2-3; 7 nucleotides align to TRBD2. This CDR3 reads CAKGGDSSTDTQYF. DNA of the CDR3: TGTGCTAAGGGAGGGGATTCTAGCACAGATACGCAGTATTTT.